This T cell receptor (beta chain) was captured by sequencing in a study of blood T cell repertoires in COVID-19. Study background: Italy, Spain and the United States were the sources of the convalescent and acute COVID-19 samples. Nucleic acid was either cDNA or gDNA, and it came from T cells, B-cell-depleted T cells, or PBMCs.

CDR1 SGHTA and CDR2 FQGTGA come from the germline V gene. Trimming pared 2 bases from V and 5 bases from J, leaving 14 bases between. CDR3 size: 15 residues. In the study's own analysis: Amplification of reference gene primers provided the estimated nucleated cell counts. Libraries were prepared by immunoSEQ multiplex PCR; TCRdb keeps only in-frame clonotypes and omits some of them. That table gives V, J and clone size, and the DNA gave D and trimming. The data hold 90,000 or so clones, with 91% observed a single time. This TCR came from a human donor with active COVID-19. The donor label of this sample is uncertain. This chain joins TRBV7-3 and TRBJ2-3; the D gene is possibly TRBD1 (6 bases). What was sequenced was peripheral blood. CDR3 protein: CASSLLGEGGDTQYF. CDR3 in DNA: TGTGCCAGCAGCTTACTGGGGGAAGGGGGAGATACGCAGTATTTT. Full variable domain (outside the CDR3, taken from reference TRBV7-3 and TRBJ2-3): GAGVSQTPSNKVTEKGKYVELRCDPISGHTALYWYRQSLGQGPEFLIYFQGTGAADDSGLPNDRFFAVRPEGSVSTLKIQRTERGDSAVYLCASSLLGEGGDTQYFGPGTRLTVL.